A selection of T cell receptor beta chains follows, all from one sample in a study of blood T cell repertoires in COVID-19. Sequencing used immunoSEQ multiplex PCR; TCRdb keeps in-frame clones, though not all of them. The data show about 27,000 clones, 90% to 95% seen once. The sequencing sample was made of peripheral blood. These receptors originate from a human donor with active COVID-19. The donor label of this sample is uncertain. The CDR3 runs from the conserved cysteine through the conserved F or W. The D gene is left open where the match is weak. The size field is filled for only some rows; it gives once, few, many or a size class.

clone size: -; J gene: TRBJ2-7; V gene: TRBV10-2; D gene: TRBD2; CDR3 DNA: TGCGCCAGCACCCCGAGGCGGGAGGGGGATTCCTACGAGCAGTACTTC; CDR3 protein: CASTPRREGDSYEQYF
clone size: -; J gene: TRBJ2-1; V gene: TRBV27; D gene: -; CDR3 DNA: TGTGCCAGCAGGAAGGGCGGGGTCAACAATGAGCAGTTCTTC; CDR3 protein: CASRKGGVNNEQFF
clone size: -; J gene: TRBJ2-7; V gene: TRBV3-1/TRBV3-2; D gene: TRBD2; CDR3 DNA: TGTGCCAGCAGCCAAGGGTTGCCTAGCGGGAGGGCCAGCGCAATTGACGAGCAGTACTTC; CDR3 protein: CASSQGLPSGRASAIDEQYF
clone size: -; J gene: TRBJ2-3; V gene: TRBV5-5; D gene: -; CDR3 DNA: TGTGCCAGCAGGAGGGCAGATACGCAGTATTTT; CDR3 protein: CASRRADTQYF
clone size: -; J gene: TRBJ1-2; V gene: TRBV10-3; D gene: TRBD1; CDR3 DNA: TGTGCCATCAGTGAGAGGCAGGGGGCGGTGCTGGAAGGCTACACCTTC; CDR3 protein: CAISERQGAVLEGYTF
clone size: -; J gene: TRBJ2-5; V gene: TRBV6-2/TRBV6-3; D gene: TRBD1; CDR3 DNA: TGTGCCAGCAGTTACGGGACAGCCCAAGAGACCCAGTACTTC; CDR3 protein: CASSYGTAQETQYF
clone size: -; J gene: TRBJ1-2; V gene: TRBV5-1; D gene: -; CDR3 DNA: TGCGCCAGCAGCTTGTTTGATAGGGCGGGCTATGGCTACACCTTC; CDR3 protein: CASSLFDRAGYGYTF
clone size: -; J gene: TRBJ2-4; V gene: TRBV10-1; D gene: TRBD1; CDR3 DNA: TGCGCCAGCAGTGAGGGGACAGGGGGCTTTGGAGTAGACATTCAGTACTTC; CDR3 protein: CASSEGTGGFGVDIQYF
clone size: once; J gene: TRBJ1-4; V gene: TRBV5-1; D gene: -; CDR3 DNA: TGCGCCAGCAGCTTAGGACACTCAACTAATGAAAAACTGTTTTTT; CDR3 protein: CASSLGHSTNEKLFF
clone size: -; J gene: TRBJ2-3; V gene: TRBV4-2; D gene: TRBD2; CDR3 DNA: TGTGCCAGCAGCCACCCGACTAGCGGGATCACAGATACGCAGTATTTT; CDR3 protein: CASSHPTSGITDTQYF
clone size: -; J gene: TRBJ2-5; V gene: TRBV5-1; D gene: TRBD1; CDR3 DNA: TGCGCCAGCAGCTTGGGGGGACAGGGGAGCCAAGAGACCCAGTACTTC; CDR3 protein: CASSLGGQGSQETQYF
clone size: once; J gene: TRBJ1-1; V gene: TRBV7-9; D gene: -; CDR3 DNA: TGTGCCAGCAGCGCATTATCTAACCCTGAAGCTTTCTTT; CDR3 protein: CASSALSNPEAFF
clone size: -; J gene: TRBJ2-3; V gene: TRBV5-4; D gene: -; CDR3 DNA: TGTGCCAGCAGCTTAGCGGGTGGATACACAGATACGCAGTATTTT; CDR3 protein: CASSLAGGYTDTQYF
clone size: once; J gene: TRBJ2-2; V gene: TRBV11-2; D gene: TRBD2; CDR3 DNA: TGTGCCAGCAGCCCGTGGACTAGCGGGGGTACCGGGGAGCTGTTTTTT; CDR3 protein: CASSPWTSGGTGELFF
clone size: -; J gene: TRBJ2-7; V gene: TRBV5-1; D gene: TRBD2; CDR3 DNA: TGCGCCAGCAGCTTAGGGGAGGGCTACTCCTACGAGCAGTACTTC; CDR3 protein: CASSLGEGYSYEQYF
clone size: -; J gene: TRBJ2-1; V gene: TRBV2; D gene: TRBD2; CDR3 DNA: TGTGCCAGCAGTGAACTAGCGGGTCCTCCTAGCTCCTACAATGAGCAGTTCTTC; CDR3 protein: CASSELAGPPSSYNEQFF
clone size: -; J gene: TRBJ2-2; V gene: TRBV4-3; D gene: TRBD2; CDR3 DNA: TGCGCCAGCAGCCAAGATAGTTTAGCGGGGGGGCCCACCGGGGAGCTGTTTTTT; CDR3 protein: CASSQDSLAGGPTGELFF
clone size: -; J gene: TRBJ2-3; V gene: TRBV24-1; D gene: -; CDR3 DNA: TGTGCCACCAGTGATTTAGGAACAGGGTGGTATTTT; CDR3 protein: CATSDLGTGWYF
clone size: -; J gene: TRBJ2-1; V gene: TRBV7-9; D gene: -; CDR3 DNA: TGTGCCAGCAGCTCCCCACTCACCAATGAGCAGTTCTTC; CDR3 protein: CASSSPLTNEQFF
clone size: -; J gene: TRBJ2-6; V gene: TRBV7-8; D gene: -; CDR3 DNA: TGTGCCAGCAGCTTAGAGGGACTGTTCTCTGGGGCCAACGTCCTGACTTTC; CDR3 protein: CASSLEGLFSGANVLTF
clone size: -; J gene: TRBJ2-1; V gene: TRBV28; D gene: -; CDR3 DNA: TGTGCCAGCAGTCGACGGCGGGGGCCCTACAATGAGCAGTTCTTC; CDR3 protein: CASSRRRGPYNEQFF
clone size: once; J gene: TRBJ2-7; V gene: TRBV28; D gene: -; CDR3 DNA: TGTGCCAGCAGTTTCCTGGACAGCTACGAGCAGTACTTC; CDR3 protein: CASSFLDSYEQYF
clone size: -; J gene: TRBJ2-4; V gene: TRBV5-4; D gene: TRBD1; CDR3 DNA: TGTGCCAGGGACAGGGCCCAAAAACGGCTAGCCAAAAACATTCAGTACTTC; CDR3 protein: CARDRAQKRLAKNIQYF
clone size: -; J gene: TRBJ2-2; V gene: TRBV3-1/TRBV3-2; D gene: TRBD2; CDR3 DNA: TGTGCCAGCAGCGACTCCGGACTAGCGGCAATCGTTGGCGGGGAGCTGTTTTTT; CDR3 protein: CASSDSGLAAIVGGELFF
clone size: -; J gene: TRBJ2-2; V gene: TRBV5-6; D gene: -; CDR3 DNA: TGTGCCAGCAGCTTGGTAGTCGGCGGGGAGCTGTTTTTT; CDR3 protein: CASSLVVGGELFF
clone size: -; J gene: TRBJ2-1; V gene: TRBV5-4; D gene: -; CDR3 DNA: TGTGCCAGCAGCCTCGACCCTCGGGGGTCCTACAATGAGCAGTTCTTC; CDR3 protein: CASSLDPRGSYNEQFF
clone size: -; J gene: TRBJ2-3; V gene: TRBV5-5; D gene: -; CDR3 DNA: TGTGCCAGCAGCTATAGCTTGGATACGCAGTATTTT; CDR3 protein: CASSYSLDTQYF
clone size: once; J gene: TRBJ2-1; V gene: TRBV24-1; D gene: -; CDR3 DNA: TGTGCCACCAGTGACCCCACTAGCTCCTCCTACAATGAGCAGTTCTTC; CDR3 protein: CATSDPTSSSYNEQFF